The 14 T cell receptor beta chains listed next were all sequenced from one sample in a study of CD8+ T cells in alopecia areata. Investigators isolated RNA and reverse transcribed it into cDNA to act as the sequencing template. The protocol was immunoSEQ multiplex PCR, while the TCRdb copy is restricted to in-frame clones and leaves out a portion. In total the sample includes more than 250,000 clones, none of them seen once. Cutaneous lymph node cells were pooled, and they were sorted using CD4, CD8alpha, NKG2D, NKG2ACE and other markers. Source material: CD4+ T cells sorted from a lymph node. These TCRs come from a C3H/HeJ mouse with alopecia areata. MHC haplotype of the strain: H2-k.

This clone was counted only a few times. Gene names denote mouse genes. The CDR3 end lies 3 residues beyond the end of the read and is filled in from the germline J gene. The rearrangement links TRBV19 to TRBJ1-6; D perhaps matches TRBD1 (5 bases). TRBJ1-6 is an open reading frame whose function is uncertain. CDR1 FNHDT and CDR2 SITEND come from the germline V gene (reference sequence). Trimming shortened V by 4 bases and J by 0 bases, and 8 bases separated the two germline ends. The CDR3 has 15 residues. The DNA read from the CDR3 is TGTGCCAGCAGTTCGGACACTTCCTATAATTCGCCC. Encoded protein: CASSSDTSYNSP. The whole CDR3 is CASSSDTSYNSPLYF.

This clone was seen more than once but under ten times. Genes here carry mouse names. Sequencing ends 4 residues short of the CDR3 end; the germline J gene provides the rest. The rearrangement uses TRBV13-1 and TRBJ2-5; tentative D call: TRBD1 (7 bases). Looked up from germline, CDR1 is NSHNY and CDR2 is SYGAGN. With 2 bases removed from V and 0 bases from J, the gap between germline ends came to 13 bases. This CDR3 has 16 amino acids. CDR3 bases read: TGTGCCAGCAGTGAAGGGAGGGGGCCGAACCAAGAC. This gives the protein CASSEGRGPNQD. The full CDR3 sequence reads CASSEGRGPNQDTQYF.

Worth noting for this clone: Gene names are mouse gene names. The DNA ends 4 residues before the CDR3 does, and the rest of the CDR3 is filled in from the germline J gene. This chain links TRBV29 with TRBJ1-2, with D hard to call. There are 14 residues in the CDR3. Germline CDR1 reads MSHET; CDR2 reads SYDVDS. V was pared by 7 bases and J by 0 bases, with 12 bases between. This CDR3 is CASNPQEPNSDYTF. The CDR3 DNA, read in part, is TGTGCTAGCAACCCACAAGAGCCAAACTCC.

This clone occurred a few times. The gene names given are mouse names. The CDR3 end falls 4 residues outside the read, so it is completed with the germline J gene. The sample contains more than one DNA sequence encoding this CDR3. This rearrangement joins TRBV31 to TRBJ1-2; no definite D call. Germline assignment: CDR1 GKSSPN and CDR2 SITVG. This CDR3 region has 13 residues. V lost 1 base, J lost 0 bases, and 6 bases lay in between. The CDR3 spells CAWSHTANSDYTF. The covered CDR3 bases are TGTGCCTGGAGTCATACAGCAAACTCC.

In the case of this clone: Genes and germline come from the mouse. The read ends 4 residues early relative to the CDR3; the germline J gene fills the gap. The chain recombines TRBV2 with TRBJ2-5, with 12 bases fitting TRBD2. The CDR3 spans 18 residues. Losses at the gene ends were 4 bases for V and 0 bases for J; bases not matched to a gene: 8. Germline V gene lookup returns CDR1 LGHNA and CDR2 YSYQKL. Here the CDR3 reads CASSRGLGGTLNQDTQYF. Partial CDR3 DNA: TGTGCCAGCAGCCGCGGACTGGGGGGGACCCTTAACCAAGAC.

About this clone: Gene names are the mouse ones. The CDR3 bases that were read are TGTGCCAGCAGCCAAGACAGGGAAGCA. Residues: CASSQDREA. The CDR3 reads in full as CASSQDREAEVFF. The V gene is TRBV5, the J gene TRBJ1-1; D might be TRBD1 (5 bases). The read ends 4 residues before the CDR3 terminus; that terminus is restored from the germline J gene. The V gene's germline CDR1 is LGHNA and CDR2 YNLKQL (reference sequence). The CDR3 has 13 amino acids.

The table lists this clone with many counts. Gene names are the mouse ones. The DNA ends 4 residues before the CDR3 does, and the rest of the CDR3 is filled in from the germline J gene. The gene calls are TRBV14 and TRBJ2-5; TRBD1 is a possible D gene (6 bases). The CDR3 has 14 residues. V was shortened by 5 bases and J by 1 base, with 11 bases between the two germline ends. The germline V gene has CDR1 SGHDT and CDR2 FRDEAV. CDR3 amino acids: CASSLRGDQDTQYF. CDR3 bases read: TGTGCCAGCAGCCTCAGGGGAGACCAAGAC.

In this sample, this clone turned up a few times. Mouse gene names apply. Coverage ceases 4 residues before the CDR3 finishes, and the germline J gene fills in the end. The chain couples TRBV13-3 to TRBJ1-1, with 10 bases fitting TRBD1. With 5 bases clipped from V and 1 base from J, the junction kept 2 bases outside the gene matches. The germline gives CDR1 NNHDY, CDR2 SYVADS. The length of the CDR3 is 14 residues. CDR3 sequence: CASRRDRGNTEVFF. CDR3 DNA (partial): TGTGCCAGCAGGAGGGACAGGGGAAACACA.

A few counts support this clone. These gene names are mouse names. The read terminates 4 residues ahead of where the CDR3 ends, so the germline J gene completes it. This chain uses TRBV13-2 with TRBJ2-1, with TRBD2 identical over 8 bases. This CDR3 region has 14 residues. In germline, CDR1 is NNHNN, CDR2 SYGAGS (reference sequence). The V segment lost 3 bases and the J segment 3 bases; nucleotides outside the gene matches: 2. CDR3 sequence: CASGGWGAYAEQFF. The sequenced CDR3 bases are TGTGCCAGCGGTGGCTGGGGGGCCTATGCT.

Worth noting for this clone: Gene names are mouse gene names. Read coverage stops 4 residues before the CDR3 terminus; the germline J gene supplies the remainder. The chain links TRBV19 to TRBJ2-2; D possibly corresponds to TRBD1 (6 bases). CDR1 and CDR2 (germline): FNHDT, SITEND (reference sequence). The CDR3 is 14 residues long. The V end was cut by 4 bases, the J end by 4 bases, with 11 bases between. CDR3 bases read: TGTGCCAGCAGTTCAGGGGTGGGCACCGGG. Translated: CASSSGVGTG. The full CDR3 reads CASSSGVGTGQLYF.

Turning to this clone: Gene names denote mouse genes. The read falls 4 residues short of the CDR3 end, and the missing part is taken from the germline J gene. The chain has TRBV19 and TRBJ2-4; 8 nucleotides match TRBD2. The CDR3 has 17 residues. V shed 0 bases and J 0 bases; nucleotides not matched to a gene: 6. The germline gives CDR1 FNHDT, CDR2 SITEND (reference sequence). The CDR3 loop reads CASSIGLTGGSQNTLYF. CDR3 bases read: TGTGCCAGCAGTATAGGGCTAACTGGGGGAAGTCAAAAC.

This clone turned up a few times. Genes and germline are mouse. The missing CDR3 end, 4 residues past where the read stops, is filled in from the germline J gene. V is TRBV13-2 and J is TRBJ2-2; D gene uncertain. Germline CDR1 and CDR2: NNHNN and SYGAGS (reference sequence). The V end lost 5 bases, the J end lost 4 bases, and 6 bases lay between the germline ends. The length of the CDR3 is 12 residues. The CDR3 DNA, read in part, is TGTGCCAGCGGGACTTCCACCGGG. Translating it yields CASGTSTG. The CDR3 in full is CASGTSTGQLYF.

Notes on this clone: Gene names are the mouse ones. The read terminates 4 residues ahead of where the CDR3 ends, so the germline J gene completes it. The chain employs TRBV19 and TRBJ2-3; possible D gene TRBD1, 5 bases. Germline V gene data show CDR1 as FNHDT and CDR2 as SITEND (reference sequence). Deletions cut 2 bases from V and 2 bases from J, with 9 bases between. This CDR3 contains 14 residues. CDR3 DNA, as far as it was read: TGTGCCAGCAGTATGGAGGGGATTGCAGAA. It encodes CASSMEGIAE. The whole CDR3 is CASSMEGIAETLYF.

Comments on this clone: All gene names here are mouse names. Here the CDR3 reads CASSREPGGRDTQYF. CDR3 DNA, as far as it was read: TGTGCTAGCAGTAGGGAACCTGGGGGCAGGGAC. The chain links TRBV17 to TRBJ2-5; D perhaps matches TRBD2 (7 bases). With the read ending 4 residues before the CDR3 end, the germline J gene is used to fill in that end. Germline V gene data show CDR1 as MNHDT and CDR2 as YYDKIL. The CDR3 loop spans 15 amino acids.